The sequence of this T cell receptor (beta chain) was determined in a study of cytomegalovirus exposure and HLA in healthy donors (dated by TCRdb to 2016 to 2017). With respect to the entire study: The roughly 670 repertoires of the first cohort and the 120 or so validation repertoires were produced on the same platform, according to a later analysis. The study combined high-throughput TCR immunosequencing, statistical association of individual TCRs with disease status, and machine learning to predict cytomegalovirus infection status. Besides the first cohort of 550 to 750 subjects, a separate validation cohort made up of about 120 different subjects was used. The study was designed to test whether signatures of past pathogen exposure could be identified by cataloging public T cell receptors. Findings and caveats that apply to the study as a whole: Cytomegalovirus status was reported to be diagnosed by the classifier with high specificity and sensitivity in both the original and validation cohorts. While some public TCRs were present in many individuals, most TCR sequences turned up only very rarely across donors. The study gave a list of some 150 TCR beta chains associated with cytomegalovirus. All 120 or so repertoires were used to score co-occurrence in the validation cohort in a later analysis, because that analysis had no HLA typing for the cohort. Three of the identified cytomegalovirus-associated TCR beta chains were confirmed in vitro to be specific for cytomegalovirus antigens. A later analysis found that TCRs clustered in the first cohort also tended to co-occur in the 120 or so validation repertoires, with roughly 95% of cluster scores above 0. The authors suggested that the approach could potentially be generalized to other disease states and immunological phenotypes.

From V the trimming removes 2 bases and from J it removes 6 bases, while the gene matches leave 9 bases of the junction unaccounted for. Taken from the germline V gene, the CDR1 and CDR2 loops are SGHDT and YYEEEE. Taken from cysteine to phenylalanine, the CDR3 has 15 residues. Just the 45-base CDR3 DNA is kept, in frame starting at base 1. A remark on this clone: The clone's antigen remains unknown. Per-base quality was not reported, and no clone a single base away is much larger than it.

Libraries were constructed by the immunoSEQ multiplex PCR assay. On the study's bioinformatics: A statistical classification framework was built to diagnose cytomegalovirus status from the catalog of TCR beta chain sequences. What TCRdb holds here is the immuneACCESS table cut down to in-frame rearrangements. Part of the clones is not present; checked against another copy, under half of the missing clones reflect an unresolved V gene, and the others are unexplained. From that table come the V and J calls and clone size; the DNA was used to work out D and trimming. Present in this sample are 150,000 or so clones, around 84% of which were seen just once. The ten largest clonotypes hold 2% to 2.5% of the sample. The donors were included in the validation cohort of some 120 subjects, a group kept apart from the approximately 690-subject first cohort.

Sequencing input: PBMCs. This receptor was obtained from a human donor in good health. The V gene is TRBV5-6 and the J gene is TRBJ2-7, and 9 junction bases match TRBD2. The nucleotides are TGTGCCAGCAGCTTTTATAGCGGGAGACCGGGCGAGCAGTACTTC. Translation gives CASSFYSGRPGEQYF.